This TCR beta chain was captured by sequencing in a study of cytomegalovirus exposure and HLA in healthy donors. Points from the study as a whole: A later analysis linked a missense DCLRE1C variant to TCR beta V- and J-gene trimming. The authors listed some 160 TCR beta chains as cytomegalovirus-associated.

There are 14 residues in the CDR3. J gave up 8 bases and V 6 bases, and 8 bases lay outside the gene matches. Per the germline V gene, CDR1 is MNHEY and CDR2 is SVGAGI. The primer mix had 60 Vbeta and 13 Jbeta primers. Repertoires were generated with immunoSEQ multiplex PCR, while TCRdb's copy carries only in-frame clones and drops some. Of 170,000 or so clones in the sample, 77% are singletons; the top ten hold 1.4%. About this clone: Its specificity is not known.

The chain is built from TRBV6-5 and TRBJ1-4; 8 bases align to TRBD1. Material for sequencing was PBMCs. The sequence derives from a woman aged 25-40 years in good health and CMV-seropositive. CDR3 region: CASSRGQGAEKLFF. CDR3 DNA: TGTGCCAGCAGCCGAGGACAGGGCGCGGAAAAACTGTTTTTT.